At least ten counts were recorded for the clone carrying this T cell receptor (beta chain). What it recognizes is unknown. Investigators amplified TCR beta CDR3 regions from RNA transcripts. Following a first-round RT-PCR that used HTBI primers, a second-round multiplex PCR was carried out. TCRdb re-analysed the multiplex PCR reads in MiXCR, keeping a single row per CDR3 protein. The sample lists about 660,000 distinct CDR3 sequences; about two fifths were seen once. The data were obtained in a study of Graves' ophthalmopathy and Graves' hyperthyroidism. Study results and limitations: Separation of ophthalmopathy from stable hyperthyroidism was achieved by a 13-signature model, at approximately 87% sensitivity and under 83% specificity.

With 4 bases removed from V and 5 bases from J, the gap between germline ends came to 20 bases. The CDR3 sequence is 16 residues long. Germline CDR1 SGHVS, CDR2 FQNEAQ. The clonotype comes from an adult man with Graves' ophthalmopathy. Sequencing was performed on peripheral blood. The chain combines TRBV7-8 with TRBJ1-1; D is ambiguous. CDR3 DNA: TGTGCCAGCAGCTCGCCCGCTGACACTCCCCGGACTGAAGCTTTCTTT. Residues: CASSSPADTPRTEAFF.